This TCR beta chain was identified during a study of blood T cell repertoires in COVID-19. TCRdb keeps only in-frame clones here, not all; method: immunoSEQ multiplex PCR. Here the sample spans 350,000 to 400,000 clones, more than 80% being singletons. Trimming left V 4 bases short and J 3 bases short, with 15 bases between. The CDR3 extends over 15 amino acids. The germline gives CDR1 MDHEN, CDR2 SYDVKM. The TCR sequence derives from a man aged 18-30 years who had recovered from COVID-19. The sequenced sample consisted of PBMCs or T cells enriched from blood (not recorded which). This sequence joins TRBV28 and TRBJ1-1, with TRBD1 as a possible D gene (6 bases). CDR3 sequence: CASSSSRGLYTEAFF. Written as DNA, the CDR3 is TGTGCCAGCAGTTCTTCCAGGGGCCTATACACTGAAGCTTTCTTT.